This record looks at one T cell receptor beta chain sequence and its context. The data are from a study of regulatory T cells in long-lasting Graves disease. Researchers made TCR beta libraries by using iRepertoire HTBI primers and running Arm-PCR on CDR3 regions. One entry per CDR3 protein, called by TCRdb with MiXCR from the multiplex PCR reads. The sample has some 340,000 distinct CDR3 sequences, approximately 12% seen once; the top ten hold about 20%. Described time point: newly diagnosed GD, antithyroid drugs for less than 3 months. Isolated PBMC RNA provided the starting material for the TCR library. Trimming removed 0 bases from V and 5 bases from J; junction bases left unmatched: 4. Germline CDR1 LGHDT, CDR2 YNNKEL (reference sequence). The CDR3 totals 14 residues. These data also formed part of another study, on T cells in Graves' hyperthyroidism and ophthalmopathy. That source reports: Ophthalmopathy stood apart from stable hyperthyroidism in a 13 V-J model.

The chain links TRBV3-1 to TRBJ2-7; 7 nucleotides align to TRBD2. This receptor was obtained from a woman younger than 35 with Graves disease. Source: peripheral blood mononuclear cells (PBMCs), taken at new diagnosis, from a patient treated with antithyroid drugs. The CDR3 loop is CASSQEAAGDEQYF. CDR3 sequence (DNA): TGTGCCAGCAGCCAAGAGGCGGCGGGAGACGAGCAGTACTTC.